This TCR beta chain stems from a study of CD8 T cells in Susac syndrome. Random hexamers were used to reverse transcribe the RNA input (roughly 0.5 to 1 ug). TCRdb reprocessed the immunoSEQ multiplex PCR reads with MiXCR, giving one entry per CDR3 protein. The sample holds approximately 210,000 distinct CDR3 sequences, 95% seen once. The CDR3 contains 12 residues. Looked up from germline, CDR1 is SEHNR and CDR2 is FQNEAQ (reference sequence). The V gene lost 2 bases and the J gene lost 10 bases, with 9 bases spanning the gap. Sequencing input: CD4+ T cells from PBMCs. The TCR sequence derives from a human donor with multiple sclerosis. V usage is TRBV7-9 and J usage is TRBJ2-1; D not resolved. In DNA, the CDR3 is TGTGCCAGCAGCTTACTTCCCCGGGAGCAGTTCTTC. Encoded protein: CASSLLPREQFF.